The next 21 T cell receptor beta chains were all read from a single sample in a study of early T cells in non-severe SARS-CoV-2 infection. TCRdb re-derived calls from the 5' RACE reads in MiXCR, one entry per CDR3 protein. This sample has 50,000 to 55,000 distinct CDR3 sequences, with 9% to 9.5% found just once. Sequenced: whole blood. These receptors all stem from an adult who was a healthcare worker with PCR-confirmed SARS-CoV-2 infection or an uninfected control (not recorded which).

The chain recombines TRBV6-2 or TRBV6-3 with TRBJ2-7, with 8 bases identical to TRBD1. The CDR3 contains 14 residues. V gave up 0 bases and J gave up 6 bases; unmatched junction bases: 4. Germline lookup yields CDR1 MNHEY and CDR2 SVGEGT. This CDR3 reads CASSYSVRGREQYF. In DNA, the CDR3 is TGTGCCAGCAGTTACTCGGTCAGGGGGCGCGAGCAGTACTTC.

Only a few counts were recorded for this clonotype. V usage is TRBV7-8 and J usage is TRBJ1-6; D is undetermined. V dropped 4 bases and J dropped 3 bases, with 13 bases sitting between them. Germline CDR1 is SGHVS and CDR2 is FQNEAQ. The CDR3 runs to 16 residues. This CDR3 is CASSSSGSNYNSPLHF. The DNA of the CDR3 is TGTGCCAGCAGCTCGAGTGGCAGCAACTATAATTCACCCCTCCACTTT.

This clonotype was seen at least ten times. The chain uses TRBV6-1 and TRBJ2-2, with D unclear. The V gene lost 7 bases and the J gene lost 4 bases, with 13 bases spanning the gap. The CDR3 length is 14 residues. Germline CDR1 reads MNHNS; CDR2 reads SASEGT. The CDR3 reads CASKMSVGTGELFF. CDR3 DNA: TGTGCCAGCAAGATGAGTGTCGGCACCGGGGAGCTGTTTTTT.

The J gene is TRBJ2-1, the V gene TRBV6-2 or TRBV6-3; D gene uncertain. Trimming took 6 bases from V and 15 from J, leaving 12 bases between them. In germline, CDR1 is MNHEY, CDR2 SVGEGT. The CDR3 is 10 amino acids. The CDR3 protein is CASRQIRMFF. The DNA of the CDR3 is TGTGCCAGCAGACAGATTCGAATGTTCTTC.

This clonotype showed up many times. This CDR3 reads CASTLEAGAYNEQFF. DNA of the CDR3: TGCGCCAGCACCCTAGAAGCGGGAGCCTACAATGAGCAGTTCTTC. The V call is TRBV5-1, the J call TRBJ2-1, with 8 bases that match TRBD2. Germline CDR1 and CDR2: SGHRS and YFSETQ. This CDR3 is built from 15 residues. After removal of 6 bases from V and 2 bases from J, the junction contained 7 bases not matched to a gene.

In this sample, this clonotype turned up many times. The J gene is TRBJ1-5, the V gene TRBV20-1, with D possibly matching TRBD1 (5 bases). This CDR3 is 16 amino acids long. Trimming cost V 1 base and J 3 bases, with 16 bases left between them. From germline, CDR1 is DFQATT and CDR2 SNEGSKA (reference sequence). CDR3 in amino acids: CSARGAQGTLNQPQHF. DNA for the CDR3: TGCAGTGCTAGAGGGGCCCAGGGTACCCTCAATCAGCCCCAGCATTTT.

The chain links TRBV20-1 to TRBJ2-7, with D possibly called TRBD1 or TRBD2 (5 bases each). Trimming left V 5 bases short and J 2 bases short, with 13 bases between. Looked up from germline, CDR1 is DFQATT and CDR2 is SNEGSKA (reference sequence). The CDR3 runs to 13 residues. CDR3 loop: CSAWDGRTYEQYF. Written as DNA, the CDR3 is TGCAGTGCTTGGGACGGGCGGACCTACGAGCAGTACTTC.

In its sample, this clonotype was seen many times. Germline is not matched at one junction end, which may reflect a read error. The chain joins TRBV12-3 or TRBV12-4 to TRBJ2-1, with D maybe TRBD2 (6 bases). This CDR3 contains 17 residues. CDR3 DNA: TGTGCCAACAGTTTAGGGAGGTTGGGGAACTTCTACAATGAGCAGTTCTTC. This sequence encodes CANSLGRLGNFYNEQFF.

This clonotype was found many times. The rearrangement links TRBV25-1 to TRBJ1-4, with a possible D match to TRBD1 (5 bases). Germline values: CDR1 MGHDK, CDR2 SYGVNS. The CDR3 extends over 14 amino acids. This CDR3 is CDYTKKGAHEKLFF. In DNA form, the CDR3 reads TGTGACTACACGAAGAAAGGGGCCCATGAAAAACTGTTTTTT.

This clonotype was counted at least ten times. This rearrangement joins TRBV29-1 to TRBJ2-1; D is perhaps TRBD2 (5 bases). Per the germline V gene, CDR1 is SQVTM and CDR2 is ANQGSEA. This CDR3 spans 11 amino acids. V lost 8 bases to trimming and J lost 4 bases, with 9 bases between them. The CDR3 is CSSEGYNEQFF. The CDR3 nucleotides are TGCAGCTCTGAGGGTTACAATGAGCAGTTCTTC.

This clonotype was seen at least ten times. This chain links TRBV27 with TRBJ2-3; D not certain. CDR1 is MNHEY, CDR2 SMNVEV, per germline (reference sequence). V was trimmed by 6 bases and J by 2 bases, leaving 18 bases between them. The CDR3 has 16 amino acids. The CDR3 DNA reads TGTGCCAGCAGCACGGCCACACAGAAATTCACAGATACGCAGTATTTT. Translating it yields CASSTATQKFTDTQYF.

The sample holds many counts of this clonotype. The rearrangement uses TRBV19 and TRBJ1-2; TRBD1 matches 9 bases. J was trimmed by 6 bases and V by 9 bases; bases with no gene match: 5. In germline, CDR1 is LNHDA, CDR2 SQIVND (reference sequence). The CDR3 covers 12 residues. CDR3 DNA: TGTGCCAGGTCCCGGACAGGGGATGGCTACACCTTC. Protein product: CARSRTGDGYTF.

The table lists this clonotype with many counts. The rearrangement uses TRBV5-1 and TRBJ1-2; D is unclear. Trimming took off 4 bases at V and 2 bases at J, with 12 bases between the two ends. The CDR3 runs to 14 residues. CDR1 is SGHRS and CDR2 is YFSETQ in the germline V gene. CDR3 region: CASSPLGRNYGYTF. The CDR3 coding sequence is TGCGCCAGCAGCCCCTTGGGCAGGAACTATGGCTACACCTTC.

This clonotype was recorded many times. The V gene is TRBV4-2, the J gene TRBJ1-2, with D possibly TRBD1 on 6 matching bases. Per the germline V gene, CDR1 is LGHNA and CDR2 is YNFKEQ. V was clipped by 1 base and J by 4 bases, with 16 bases between them. The CDR3 totals 16 residues. CDR3 region: CASSQAPRAGAYGYTF. The CDR3 bases are TGTGCCAGCAGCCAAGCACCTAGGGCAGGGGCCTATGGCTACACCTTC.

This clonotype appeared a few times. The rearrangement links TRBV7-8 to TRBJ2-5; 9 bases fit TRBD2. This CDR3 spans 11 amino acids. J was trimmed by 12 bases and V by 5 bases; bases with no gene match: 4. Germline loops: CDR1 SGHVS, CDR2 FQNEAQ. The CDR3 is CASSPGLAEYF. The CDR3 DNA reads TGTGCCAGCAGCCCGGGACTAGCCGAGTACTTC.

This clonotype occurred many times. The chain has TRBV6-2 or TRBV6-3 and TRBJ2-3; the match to TRBD1 covers 9 bases. Germline values: CDR1 MNHEY, CDR2 SVGEGT. Trimming removed 6 bases from V and 4 bases from J; junction bases left unmatched: 17. The CDR3 contains 18 residues. CDR3 region: CASRHSRDRAGLADTQYF. CDR3 nucleotides: TGTGCCAGCAGGCATAGCCGGGACAGGGCAGGACTGGCAGATACGCAGTATTTT.

This clonotype occurred many times. The gene calls are TRBV28 and TRBJ1-2, with D maybe TRBD1 (5 bases). Looked up from germline, CDR1 is MDHEN and CDR2 is SYDVKM. CDR3 length: 14 amino acids. The germline V and J ends were trimmed by 6 bases and 3 bases, with 14 bases remaining between them. CDR3 region: CASRAAGVDYGYTF. The CDR3 coding sequence is TGTGCCAGCAGAGCCGCGGGGGTGGACTATGGCTACACCTTC.

This clonotype was seen a handful of times. The CDR3 bases are TGTGCCAGCAGCAAGTACTTTAGAAGGGATATTATTAGATCTGCCGGCTCCTACAATGAGCAGTTCTTC. Residues: CASSKYFRRDIIRSAGSYNEQFF. The rearrangement uses TRBV21-1 and TRBJ2-1. TRBV21-1 is a recognized pseudogene. This CDR3 region has 23 residues.

This clonotype was observed at least ten times. J is TRBJ1-2 and V is TRBV18; possible D gene TRBD1, 5 bases. CDR1 and CDR2 from the germline V gene are KGHSH and LQKENI. The CDR3 has 11 amino acids. V dropped 2 bases and J dropped 8 bases, with 6 bases sitting between them. In DNA form, the CDR3 reads TGTGCCAGCTCACCAGGGGCAGGCTACACCTTC. Amino acid sequence: CASSPGAGYTF.

This clonotype occurred many times. This chain links TRBV9 with TRBJ1-2; the D is unclear. Trimming stripped 4 bases from V and 4 bases from J, with 11 bases between. CDR3 length: 13 residues. The germline V gene encodes CDR1 SGDLS and CDR2 YYNGEE. The CDR3 sequence is CASSREGLYGYTF. The CDR3 coding sequence is TGTGCCAGCAGCAGGGAAGGGCTCTATGGCTACACCTTC.

The chain uses TRBV18 and TRBJ2-1, with D hard to call. Per the germline V gene, CDR1 is KGHSH and CDR2 is LQKENI. This CDR3 has 13 residues. V was shortened by 2 bases and J by 4 bases, with 6 bases between the two germline ends. The CDR3 sequence is CASSPIGYNEQFF. In DNA form, the CDR3 reads TGTGCCAGCTCACCAATTGGTTACAATGAGCAGTTCTTC.